The source of this TCR beta chain is a study of cytomegalovirus exposure and HLA in healthy donors. Study-wide results and limits: A later examination showed that TCR association rates differed by HLA locus, with DRB1 most and HLA-C fewest. Associated with cytomegalovirus, according to the listing, were 170 or so TCR beta chains.

It was with 60 Vbeta and 13 Jbeta primers that the PCR ran. Only in-frame clones appear in the TCRdb table, and some are missing; sequencing was by immunoSEQ multiplex PCR. The data contain tens of thousands of clones, 83% of them singletons. V was pared by 6 bases and J by 4 bases, with 16 bases between. This CDR3 spans 15 amino acids. In germline, CDR1 is MNHNY, CDR2 SVGAGI (reference sequence). Turning to this clone: Its target is not known.

V and J are TRBV6-6 and TRBJ2-1, with D possibly matching TRBD1 (6 bases). The sample was PBMCs. The TCR was taken from a young man in good health and CMV-seronegative. The CDR3 spells CASSLGTGRYNEQFF. Written as DNA, the CDR3 is TGTGCCAGCAGCTTGGGAACAGGGCGGTACAATGAGCAGTTCTTC.